This TCR beta chain was recorded in a study of blood T cell repertoires in COVID-19. Study-level background: The samples span acute and convalescent COVID-19 from the United States, Italy and Spain. The cDNA or gDNA used as material had been derived from T cells, B-cell-depleted T cells, or PBMCs.

In the original analysis: Researchers report that nucleated cell counts were estimated from reference gene primer amplification. Sequencing was performed with immunoSEQ multiplex PCR; in TCRdb, only in-frame clones are kept and a portion is missing. V, J and clone size are taken as reported in that table, and D and trimming were inferred from the DNA itself. The sample contains around 120,000 clones, just over 90% of which appear only once. This clone was counted only a few times. The CDR3 spans 16 residues. The germline V and J ends were trimmed by 0 bases and 2 bases, with 11 bases remaining between them. The V gene's germline CDR1 is LGHNA and CDR2 YNFKEQ.

Sequencing input: peripheral blood. The clonotype originates from a human donor with active COVID-19. The donor label of this sample is uncertain. The gene calls are TRBV4-2 and TRBJ1-5, with D hard to call. Here the CDR3 DNA reads TGTGCCAGCAGCCAAGATAGGCGGGTCGGCAATCAGCCCCAGCATTTT. As protein: CASSQDRRVGNQPQHF.